This record covers a single TCR beta chain. Its cognate antigen is unknown. Germline CDR1 is MDHEN and CDR2 is SYDVKM. This CDR3 has 15 amino acids. With 8 bases removed from V and 4 bases from J, the gap between germline ends came to 20 bases. Profiled with immunoSEQ multiplex PCR; TCRdb holds only in-frame clones, not every one. In the table there are 41,000 or so clones, roughly 70% of which are singletons. These data originate in a study of PD-1 blockade in classical Hodgkin lymphoma. Exposure to brentuximab vedotin varied, and each patient had relapsed following autologous stem cell transplantation. Study-wide results and limits: Repertoire differences lack defined causes, possibly disease activity or prior therapy. CD4+ TCR diversity, unlike CD8+, climbed significantly by C4D1.

The gene calls are TRBV28 and TRBJ1-1; D gene unclear. The sequence was collected from a human donor with classical Hodgkin lymphoma. Sample: peripheral blood mononuclear cells (PBMCs), taken at baseline. The CDR3 DNA reads as TGTGCCAGCCTTAGTCTCGGTACGGGCGGCACTGAAGCTTTCTTT. Amino acids: CASLSLGTGGTEAFF.